The 13 T cell receptor beta chains reported below all come from one sample, sequenced in a study of blood T cell repertoires in COVID-19. Profiled with immunoSEQ multiplex PCR; TCRdb holds only in-frame clones, not every one. The data contain around 620,000 clones, over 80% of them singletons. The sample taken for sequencing was peripheral blood. Receptors were obtained from a woman between 18 and 29 years old with acute or convalescent COVID-19.

The rearrangement uses TRBV24-1 and TRBJ2-2; TRBD2 agrees at 7 bases. CDR3 length equals 14 residues. V gave up 7 bases and J gave up 3 bases; unmatched junction bases: 4. CDR1 and CDR2 from the germline V gene are KGHDR and SFDVKD. The DNA of the CDR3 is TGTGCCACCAGGGGGGGGTCGGACACCGGGGAGCTGTTTTTT. Protein product: CATRGGSDTGELFF.

This clone was counted a single time. The V gene is TRBV6-5, the J gene TRBJ1-6; D might be TRBD1 (6 bases). The V gene lost 6 bases and the J gene lost 4 bases, with 10 bases spanning the gap. The CDR3 covers 14 residues. Germline V gives CDR1 MNHEY, CDR2 SVGAGI. Here the CDR3 DNA reads TGTGCCAGCAGATCGGACAGTTATAATTCACCCCTCCACTTT. The encoded protein is CASRSDSYNSPLHF.

This chain links TRBV2 with TRBJ1-5; TRBD1 is a possible D gene (5 bases). The CDR3 loop spans 18 amino acids. The germline gives CDR1 SNHLY, CDR2 FYNNEI. Trimming took 6 bases from V and 0 from J, leaving 21 bases between them. The CDR3 loop is CASSQFRTGEYSNQPQHF. In DNA, the CDR3 is TGTGCCAGCAGCCAGTTTCGTACAGGAGAATATAGCAATCAGCCCCAGCATTTT.

The rearrangement links TRBV19 to TRBJ1-6, with 7 positions matching TRBD1. The CDR3 is made up of 13 amino acids. Trimming removed 6 bases from V and 11 bases from J; junction bases left unmatched: 7. CDR1 and CDR2 (germline): LNHDA, SQIVND (reference sequence). The CDR3, as DNA: TGTGCCAGTAGGAACACAGGGGAGGCACCCCTCCACTTT. This gives the protein CASRNTGEAPLHF.

In its sample, this clone was seen once. The rearrangement links TRBV24-1 to TRBJ2-2, with 10 bases fitting TRBD1. The J segment lost 2 bases and the V segment lost 7 bases, leaving 3 bases of the junction unmatched. This CDR3 has 15 residues. Per the germline V gene, CDR1 is KGHDR and CDR2 is SFDVKD. The CDR3, as DNA: TGTGCCACCAGGAAGACAGGGGGCAACACCGGGGAGCTGTTTTTT. Translated: CATRKTGGNTGELFF.

This sequence joins TRBV27 and TRBJ1-1; the D is unclear. The CDR3 has 14 residues. CDR1 and CDR2 from the germline V gene are MNHEY and SMNVEV (reference sequence). V lost 2 bases to trimming and J lost 1 base, with 8 bases between them. The CDR3 spells CASSLLAGNTEAFF. CDR3 DNA: TGTGCCAGCAGTTTACTAGCAGGGAACACTGAAGCTTTCTTT.

Regarding this clone: Compared with germline, one end of the junction differs, possibly owing to a read error. Here the CDR3 DNA reads TGTGCCAGCAGTTTGGACAGGGGGCTTGGTCAGCCCCAGCATTTT. This encodes CASSLDRGLGQPQHF. This sequence joins TRBV5-5 and TRBJ1-5; 11 bases align to TRBD1. Germline V lookup: CDR1 SGHKS, CDR2 YYEKEE (reference sequence). The CDR3 covers 15 residues.

This chain uses TRBV7-9 with TRBJ1-4; perhaps TRBD1 as D (5 bases). CDR1 and CDR2 from the germline V gene are SEHNR and FQNEAQ (reference sequence). Between the trimmed V and J ends, which lost 5 bases and 1 base, there was a span of 11 bases. CDR3 length equals 15 residues. Here the CDR3 reads CASSGGIETNEKLFF. In nucleotides, the CDR3 is TGTGCCAGCAGCGGGGGGATAGAAACTAATGAAAAACTGTTTTTT.

This chain links TRBV5-6 with TRBJ1-2, with a tentative D call TRBD1 (6 bases). The CDR3 extends over 14 amino acids. Germline values: CDR1 SGHDT, CDR2 YYEEEE. V was clipped by 0 bases and J by 8 bases, with 14 bases between them. The CDR3 DNA reads as TGTGCCAGCAGCTTGGGACAGGCGCCTGGGGGCTACACCTTC. As protein: CASSLGQAPGGYTF.

The V call is TRBV23-1, the J call TRBJ1-1; 7 bases map to TRBD1. TRBV23-1 is identified as an open reading frame with a role that is uncertain. V gave up 2 bases and J gave up 1 base; unmatched junction bases: 13. The CDR3 runs to 18 residues. The CDR3 reads CASSQPLRDRSWNTEAFF. CDR3 DNA: TGCGCCAGCAGTCAACCGCTCCGGGACAGATCCTGGAACACTGAAGCTTTCTTT.

The V gene is TRBV6-5, the J gene TRBJ2-7; 7 positions agree with TRBD1. V lost 3 bases, J lost 4 bases, and 6 bases stayed unmatched. Germline CDR1 and CDR2: MNHEY and SVGAGI. The length of the CDR3 is 14 residues. In nucleotides, the CDR3 is TGTGCCAGCAGTTATACCGGGACAGTATACGAGCAGTACTTC. Protein product: CASSYTGTVYEQYF.

This rearrangement joins TRBV5-6 to TRBJ1-2, with 7 bases that match TRBD1. Germline V gene sequence: CDR1 SGHDT, CDR2 YYEEEE. J gave up 2 bases and V 6 bases, and 4 bases lay outside the gene matches. The CDR3 spans 13 residues. CDR3 loop: CASTWGQNYGYTF. As DNA, the CDR3 is TGTGCCAGCACCTGGGGACAGAACTATGGCTACACCTTC.

The genes are TRBV27 and TRBJ1-5; 9 nucleotides match TRBD1. CDR1 and CDR2 from the germline V gene are MNHEY and SMNVEV (reference sequence). J lost 4 bases, V lost 5 bases, and 12 bases had no gene match. This CDR3 comprises 17 residues. DNA for the CDR3: TGTGCCAGCAGTAAAAATCGACAGGGGGGAAATAATCAGCCCCAGCATTTT. Protein sequence: CASSKNRQGGNNQPQHF.